This TCR beta chain was documented in a study of T-cell memory formation after mild COVID-19 (dated by TCRdb to the early 2020s). About the full investigation: TCR sequence clusters from the two donors were found to be largely donor specific. In two donors, T-cell clones that expanded and contracted after mild COVID-19 were followed by sequencing TCRalpha and TCRbeta repertoires longitudinally. Two young, previously healthy adult volunteers, one female and one male, were included in the cohort.

Beyond this particular receptor, the publication reports: Some responding clones were detected in pre-infection memory, which suggested that pre-existing cross-reactive memory T cells had joined the SARS-CoV-2 response. Clones that contracted from day 15 to 85 showed balanced CD4/CD8 phenotypes, whereas a second wave of clones that expanded from day 15 to 37 leaned towards CD4+. Only a couple of mild cases were covered by the study, and larger cohorts that include severe cases with pre-infection samples were considered necessary. Contracting CD4+ clones turned up mainly in the CM and EM memory subsets, whereas EMRA was where CD8+ clones were enriched. SARS-CoV-2 specificity of the second-wave clones peaking on day 37 was not confirmed.

Sequenced using an Illumina NovaSeq 6000. TCRalpha and TCRbeta cDNA libraries were built by 5'RACE with constant-segment primers, adding sample barcodes and unique molecular identifiers. Trizol reagent was used to extract RNA from every sample. Libraries were amplified in two PCR steps, with a second sample barcode and Illumina TruSeq adapters added in the second step. Sequencing of libraries was performed on an Illumina NovaSeq with 2 x 150 bp paired-end reads. The authors' analysis ran thus. Demultiplexing of reads and collapsing into UMI-guided consensus sequences were performed with migec v1.2.7. Using mixcr v2.1.11, UMI consensuses were aligned to TRA and TRB V and J templates and then assembled into clonotypes. Clonotypes were classified as expanded or contracted when called significant by both edgeR and NoisET, with noise models trained on biological replicates. For edgeR calls, the cutoffs were a false discovery rate-adjusted p below 0.01 and a log2 fold-change threshold of 1. PCA with hierarchical clustering of max-normalized trajectories of the 1000 most abundant clonotypes was used as exploratory dynamics analysis. Each responding clone was given a CD4 or CD8 phenotype based on the CD4+ and CD8+ repertoires, which had been sequenced separately. TCRdb reprocessing: public reads trimmed at Q25 with fastp, clones called with MiXCR, in-frame beta chains kept. For every CDR3 protein sequence, its rows merge into one entry that carries the most common genes and DNA. The V and J calls and clone size come from TCRdb's table, not from the authors' own analysis. This sample comprises 120,000 to 150,000 distinct CDR3 sequences, roughly 6.2% of them detected only once. In total, the top ten clones hold about 2% of the sample.

On this clonotype: Its antigen remains unidentified. No quality values exist for individual bases; no much larger clone is one base distant.

Reading the germline V gene gives CDR1 SGHTA and CDR2 FQGNSA. Germline trimming amounts to 6 bases on V and 3 bases on J, with 3 as the count of junction bases outside the gene matches. The CDR3 covers 14 residues, taking in both the cysteine and the phenylalanine. The CDR3 DNA has 42 bases and is translated from base 1. Ficoll-Paque density gradient centrifugation was the method used to isolate PBMCs. This sequence was found in an adult woman who had mild COVID-19 (a few samples of this study predate the infection). The sample titles of this study are shuffled in the database, so cell type and time point are left out; the donor was told from shared clones. The sample taken for sequencing was PBMCs or a T cell subset sorted from them (not recorded which). The chain is assembled from TRBV7-2 and TRBJ2-3; the junction holds 10 bases that match TRBD2. The CDR3 amino acid sequence is: CASRLAGRTDTQYF. The DNA reads TGTGCCAGCAGACTAGCGGGGCGGACAGATACGCAGTATTTT.